Below are 5 T cell receptor beta chains sequenced from a single sample in a study of blood T cell repertoires in COVID-19. Clones were read by immunoSEQ multiplex PCR, and TCRdb kept only the in-frame ones, dropping some. This table holds about 70,000 clones, more than 60% found once. Sequenced input: peripheral blood. All receptors derive from a woman over 75 with active or convalescent COVID-19.

This clone appeared once. The chain couples TRBV9 to TRBJ2-3; D is possibly TRBD2 (7 bases). The CDR3 length is 14 residues. Trimming took off 4 bases at V and 1 base at J, with 10 bases between the two ends. Germline loops: CDR1 SGDLS, CDR2 YYNGEE. The CDR3: CASSRGARTDTQYF. Written as DNA, the CDR3 is TGTGCCAGCAGCCGGGGGGCCCGCACAGATACGCAGTATTTT.

The chain carries TRBV6-5 and TRBJ1-6, with D unclear. The CDR3 is 16 amino acids. Per germline, CDR1 MNHEY and CDR2 SVGAGI. Trimming removed 0 bases from V and 9 bases from J, with 15 bases in between. CDR3 DNA: TGTGCCAGCAGTTACTCTATATCGTTTTCTCCTTCACCCCTCCACTTT. Translated: CASSYSISFSPSPLHF.

The rearrangement joins TRBV29-1 to TRBJ2-7; 7 bases agree with TRBD2. The CDR3 sequence is 13 residues long. Germline V gene data show CDR1 as SQVTM and CDR2 as ANQGSEA. V dropped 7 bases and J dropped 10; count of bases not matched to a gene: 16. CDR3 bases: TGCAGCGCCCCGAGCCCAGCAGGGAGGGGACAGTACTTC. This gives the protein CSAPSPAGRGQYF.

V gene TRBV7-3 combines with J gene TRBJ2-1; a weak D match, TRBD1 (5 bases). Germline loops: CDR1 SGHTA, CDR2 FQGTGA. The CDR3 has 15 residues. The germline V and J ends were trimmed by 4 bases and 5 bases, with 15 bases remaining between them. The CDR3 protein is CASSSTERLDNEQFF. The CDR3 coding sequence is TGTGCCAGCAGCTCGACAGAGCGCCTCGACAATGAGCAGTTCTTC.

The J gene is TRBJ1-4, the V gene TRBV19, with a weak D call TRBD1 (6 bases). V was trimmed by 3 bases and J by 8 bases, leaving 19 bases between them. CDR1 and CDR2 from the germline V gene are LNHDA and SQIVND (reference sequence). The CDR3 totals 16 residues. CDR3 region: CASSIDGGAIGEKLFF. The CDR3 DNA reads as TGTGCCAGTAGTATTGATGGGGGGGCGATCGGCGAAAAACTGTTTTTT.